This TCR beta chain derives from a study of vaccination effects on CD4 cells after COVID-19. TCRdb's table, derived via immunoSEQ multiplex PCR, lists solely in-frame clones and lacks some. The sample records 52,000 or so clones, around 67% being singletons. After expansion with viral peptide pools in the ViraFEST assay, antigen-specific CD4+ T cells were sequenced. Cells that had been cultured for nine to eleven days were the source of isolated CD4+ T cells. Nobody among the vaccine recipients had prior SARS-CoV-2 infection (nucleocapsid antibodies were negative). The germline gives CDR1 SGHRS, CDR2 YFSETQ. The CDR3 has 12 amino acids. On this clone itself: Its target is unknown. One end of the junction varies from germline; a read error may be responsible.

The sequence was collected from a human donor who received a COVID-19 vaccine. This rearrangement joins TRBV5-1 to TRBJ1-2; tentative D call: TRBD1 (6 bases). The material sequenced was CD4+ T cells from PBMCs cultured with SARS-CoV-2 spike peptides, taken before COVID-19 vaccination. For the CDR3, the DNA is TGCGCCAGCAGCAATGGACGGTTTCCAGGGGCCTTC. Protein product: CASSNGRFPGAF.